The clone carrying this T cell receptor (beta chain) was counted a few times. Trimming removed 4 bases at V and 4 bases at J, with 10 bases between. This CDR3 comprises 13 residues. CDR1 and CDR2 (germline): SEHNR, FQNEAQ (reference sequence). This record comes from a study of blood T cell repertoires in COVID-19. Method: immunoSEQ multiplex PCR; TCRdb's copy keeps in-frame clones and lacks some. The sample has under 20,000 clones; 80% to 90% are singletons. The clonotype comes from a man aged 55 to 69 with acute or convalescent COVID-19. The chain recombines TRBV7-9 with TRBJ1-1, with unresolved D. Sequencing was done on a sample of peripheral blood. CDR3 sequence reads: CASSSDSGTEAFF. DNA for the CDR3: TGTGCCAGCAGCTCCGACTCCGGCACTGAAGCTTTCTTT. Using reference TRBV7-9 and TRBJ1-1 for the parts outside the CDR3, the full variable domain is DTGVSQNPRHKITKRGQNVTFRCDPISEHNRLYWYRQTLGQGPEFLTYFQNEAQLEKSRLLSDRFSAERPKGSFSTLEIQRTEQGDSAMYLCASSSDSGTEAFFGQGTRLTVV.